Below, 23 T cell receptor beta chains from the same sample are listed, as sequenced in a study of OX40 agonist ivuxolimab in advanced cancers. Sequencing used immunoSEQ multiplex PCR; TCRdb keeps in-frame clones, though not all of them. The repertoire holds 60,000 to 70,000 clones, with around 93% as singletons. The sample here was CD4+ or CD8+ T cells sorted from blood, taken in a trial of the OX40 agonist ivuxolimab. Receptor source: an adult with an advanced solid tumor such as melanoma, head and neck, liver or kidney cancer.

The CDR3 protein is CASSQEVSGSAETQYF. The CDR3 DNA reads as TGCGCCAGCAGCCAAGAAGTTAGCGGGAGTGCAGAGACCCAGTACTTC. The chain uses TRBV4-1 and TRBJ2-5; 9 bases agree with TRBD2. V dropped 0 bases and J dropped 4; count of bases not matched to a gene: 6. Germline-derived CDR1 and CDR2 are MGHRA and YSYEKL. The CDR3 consists of 16 residues.

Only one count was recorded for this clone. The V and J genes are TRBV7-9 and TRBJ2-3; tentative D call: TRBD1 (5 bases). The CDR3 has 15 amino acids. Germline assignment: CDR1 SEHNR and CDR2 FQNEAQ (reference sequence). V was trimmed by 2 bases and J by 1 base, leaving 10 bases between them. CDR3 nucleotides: TGTGCCAGCAGCTTAAGGGGTCGGCGCACAGATACGCAGTATTTT. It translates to CASSLRGRRTDTQYF.

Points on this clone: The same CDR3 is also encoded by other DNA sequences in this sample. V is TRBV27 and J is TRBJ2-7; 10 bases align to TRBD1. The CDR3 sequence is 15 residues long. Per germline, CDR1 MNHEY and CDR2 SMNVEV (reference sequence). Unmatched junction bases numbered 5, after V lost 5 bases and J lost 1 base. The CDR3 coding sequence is TGTGCCAGCAGTGCGGGGACAGGGGCGTCCTACGAGCAGTACTTC. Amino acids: CASSAGTGASYEQYF.

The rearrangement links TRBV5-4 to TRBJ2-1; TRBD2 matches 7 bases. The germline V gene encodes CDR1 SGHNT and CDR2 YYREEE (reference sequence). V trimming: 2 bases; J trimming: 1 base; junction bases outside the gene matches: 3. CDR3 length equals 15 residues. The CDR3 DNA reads TGTGCCAGCAGCTTCAGCGGGGAATCCTACAATGAGCAGTTCTTC. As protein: CASSFSGESYNEQFF.

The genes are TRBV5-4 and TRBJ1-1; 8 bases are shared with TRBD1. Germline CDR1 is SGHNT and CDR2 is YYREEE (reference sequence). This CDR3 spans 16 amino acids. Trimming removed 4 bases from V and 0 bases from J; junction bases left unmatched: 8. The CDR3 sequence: CASSDENRGMNTEAFF. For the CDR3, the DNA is TGTGCCAGCAGCGACGAGAACAGGGGGATGAACACTGAAGCTTTCTTT.

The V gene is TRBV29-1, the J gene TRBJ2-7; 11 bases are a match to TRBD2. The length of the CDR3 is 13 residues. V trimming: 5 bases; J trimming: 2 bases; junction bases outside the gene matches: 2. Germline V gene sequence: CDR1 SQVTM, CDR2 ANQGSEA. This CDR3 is CSVQLAGAYEQYF. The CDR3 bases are TGCAGCGTTCAACTAGCGGGGGCCTACGAGCAGTACTTC.

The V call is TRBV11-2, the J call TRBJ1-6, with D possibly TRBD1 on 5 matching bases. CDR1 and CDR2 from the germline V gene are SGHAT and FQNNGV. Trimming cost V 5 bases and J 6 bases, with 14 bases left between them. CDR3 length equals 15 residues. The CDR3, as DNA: TGTGCCAGCAGCCAAGATGCTAGGGGTAATTCACCCCTCCACTTT. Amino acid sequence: CASSQDARGNSPLHF.

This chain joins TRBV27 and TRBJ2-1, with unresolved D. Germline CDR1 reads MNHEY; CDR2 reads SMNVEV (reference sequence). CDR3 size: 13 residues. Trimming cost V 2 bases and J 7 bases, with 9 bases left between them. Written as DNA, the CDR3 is TGTGCCAGCAGTTTACCAGGATTGAATGAGCAGTTCTTC. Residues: CASSLPGLNEQFF.

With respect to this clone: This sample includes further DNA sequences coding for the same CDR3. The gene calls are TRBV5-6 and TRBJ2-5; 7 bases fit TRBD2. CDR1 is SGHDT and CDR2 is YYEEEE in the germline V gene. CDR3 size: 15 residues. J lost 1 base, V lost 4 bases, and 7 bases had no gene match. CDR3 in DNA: TGTGCCAGCAGCCTAAGGACTAGTGGCCAAGAGACCCAGTACTTC. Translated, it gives CASSLRTSGQETQYF. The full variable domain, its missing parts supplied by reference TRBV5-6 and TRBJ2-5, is DAGVTQSPTHLIKTRGQQVTLRCSPKSGHDTVSWYQQALGQGPQFIFQYYEEEERQRGNFPDRFSGHQFPNYSSELNVNALLLGDSALYLCASSLRTSGQETQYFGPGTRLLVL.

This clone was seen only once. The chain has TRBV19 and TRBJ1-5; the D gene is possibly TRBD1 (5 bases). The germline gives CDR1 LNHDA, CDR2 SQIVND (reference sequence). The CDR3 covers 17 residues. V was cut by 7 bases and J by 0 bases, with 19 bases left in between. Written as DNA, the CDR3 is TGTGCCAGTAACACCCCTATAGGGGAAAATAGCAATCAGCCCCAGCATTTT. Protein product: CASNTPIGENSNQPQHF.

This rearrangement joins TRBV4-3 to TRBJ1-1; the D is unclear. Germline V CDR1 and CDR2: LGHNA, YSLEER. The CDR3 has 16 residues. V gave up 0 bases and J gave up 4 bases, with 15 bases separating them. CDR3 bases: TGCGCCAGCAGCCAAGAGTTTAGGGAGTTTAGCACTGAAGCTTTCTTT. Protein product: CASSQEFREFSTEAFF.

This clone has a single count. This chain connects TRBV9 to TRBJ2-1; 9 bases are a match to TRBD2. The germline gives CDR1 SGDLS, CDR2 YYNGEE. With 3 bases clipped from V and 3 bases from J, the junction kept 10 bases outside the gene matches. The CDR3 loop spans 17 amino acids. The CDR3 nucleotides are TGTGCCAGCAGCGCAGACACTAGCGGGCATATCTACAATGAGCAGTTCTTC. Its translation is CASSADTSGHIYNEQFF.

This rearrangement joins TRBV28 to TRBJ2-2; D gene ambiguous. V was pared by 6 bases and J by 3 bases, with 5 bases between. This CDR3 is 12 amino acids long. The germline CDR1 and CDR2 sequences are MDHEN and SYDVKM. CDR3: CASRPYTGELFF. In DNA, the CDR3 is TGTGCCAGCAGGCCTTACACCGGGGAGCTGTTTTTT.

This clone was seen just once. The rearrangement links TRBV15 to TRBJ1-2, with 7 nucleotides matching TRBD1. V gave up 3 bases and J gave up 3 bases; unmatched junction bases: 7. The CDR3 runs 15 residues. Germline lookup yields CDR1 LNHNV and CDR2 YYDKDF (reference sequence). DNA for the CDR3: TGTGCCACCAGCAGGACAGGGAAGTTAGACTATGGCTACACCTTC. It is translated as CATSRTGKLDYGYTF. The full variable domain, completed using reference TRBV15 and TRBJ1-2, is DAMVIQNPRYQVTQFGKPVTLSCSQTLNHNVMYWYQQKSSQAPKLLFHYYDKDFNNEADTPDNFQSRRPNTSFCFLDIRSPGLGDTAMYLCATSRTGKLDYGYTFGSGTRLTVV.

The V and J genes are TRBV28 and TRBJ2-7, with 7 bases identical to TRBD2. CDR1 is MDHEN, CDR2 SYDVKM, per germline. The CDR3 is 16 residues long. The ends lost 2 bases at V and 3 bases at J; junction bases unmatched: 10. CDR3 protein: CASSLRSGTAGYEQYF. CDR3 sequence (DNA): TGTGCCAGCAGTTTAAGAAGCGGGACGGCTGGCTACGAGCAGTACTTC.

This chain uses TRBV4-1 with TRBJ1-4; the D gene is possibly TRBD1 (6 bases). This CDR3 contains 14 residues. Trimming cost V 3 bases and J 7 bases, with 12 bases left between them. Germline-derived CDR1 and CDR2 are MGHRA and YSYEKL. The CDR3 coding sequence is TGCGCCAGCAGCCAGGGGGCGCAGCCTGAAAAACTGTTTTTT. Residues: CASSQGAQPEKLFF.

The CDR3: CASSPKDSGNTIYF. In DNA form, the CDR3 reads TGTGCCAGCAGTCCTAAAGACTCTGGAAACACCATATATTTT. This chain connects TRBV28 to TRBJ1-3; no reliable D call. The CDR3 covers 14 residues. V gave up 5 bases and J gave up 0 bases, with 8 bases separating them. In germline, CDR1 is MDHEN, CDR2 SYDVKM.

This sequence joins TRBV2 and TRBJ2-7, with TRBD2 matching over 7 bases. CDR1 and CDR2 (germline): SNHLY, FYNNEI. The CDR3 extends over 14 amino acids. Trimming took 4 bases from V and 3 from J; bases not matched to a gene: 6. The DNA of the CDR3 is TGTGCCAGCAGTGTCAGCGGGGCCTACTACGAGCAGTACTTC. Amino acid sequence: CASSVSGAYYEQYF.

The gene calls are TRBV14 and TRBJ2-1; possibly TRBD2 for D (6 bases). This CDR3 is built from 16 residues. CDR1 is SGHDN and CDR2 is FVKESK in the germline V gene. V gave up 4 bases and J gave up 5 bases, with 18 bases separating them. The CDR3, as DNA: TGTGCCAGCAGCCCCCTATGGGGGGATTCACACAATGAGCAGTTCTTC. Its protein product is CASSPLWGDSHNEQFF.

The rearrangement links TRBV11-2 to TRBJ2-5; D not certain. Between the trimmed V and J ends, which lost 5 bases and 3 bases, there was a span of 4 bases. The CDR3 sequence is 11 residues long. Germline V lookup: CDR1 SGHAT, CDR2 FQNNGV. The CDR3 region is CASSLKETQYF. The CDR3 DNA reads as TGTGCCAGCAGCCTCAAAGAGACCCAGTACTTC.

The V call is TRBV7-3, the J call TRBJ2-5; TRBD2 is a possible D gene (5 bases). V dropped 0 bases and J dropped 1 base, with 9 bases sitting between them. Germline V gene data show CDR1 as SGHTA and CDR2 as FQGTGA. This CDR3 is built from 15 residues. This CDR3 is CASSLTRARQETQYF. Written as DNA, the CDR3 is TGTGCCAGCAGCTTAACGAGGGCGCGCCAAGAGACCCAGTACTTC.

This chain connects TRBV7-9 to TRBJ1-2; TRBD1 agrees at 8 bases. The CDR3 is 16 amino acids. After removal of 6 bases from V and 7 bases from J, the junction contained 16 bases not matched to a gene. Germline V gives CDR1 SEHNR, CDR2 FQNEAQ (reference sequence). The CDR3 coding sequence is TGTGCCAGCAGTCATAGCACGGACAGGGTCAGTCGTGGCTACACCTTC. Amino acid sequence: CASSHSTDRVSRGYTF.

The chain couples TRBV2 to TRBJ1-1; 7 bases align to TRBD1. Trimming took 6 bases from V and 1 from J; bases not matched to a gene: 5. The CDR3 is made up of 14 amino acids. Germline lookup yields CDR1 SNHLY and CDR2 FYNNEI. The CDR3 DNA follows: TGTGCCAGCAGCAAACAGGGGCCGAACACTGAAGCTTTCTTT. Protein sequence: CASSKQGPNTEAFF.